The 25 T cell receptor beta chains presented below share a single source sample, sequenced in a study of OX40 agonist ivuxolimab in advanced cancers. Library generation was performed with the immunoSEQ multiplex PCR assay. The immuneACCESS repertoire file appears here via TCRdb, limited to in-frame rearrangements. These files lack a portion of the clones; in checked studies, under half of the deficit traces to unresolved V genes, and the cause of the others is not known. This sample holds fewer than 95,000 clones; under 85% were observed only once. The top ten constitute roughly 0.41% of the sample. This sample comprised CD4+ or CD8+ T cells sorted from blood, obtained in a trial of the OX40 agonist ivuxolimab. These receptors all stem from an adult with an advanced solid tumor such as melanoma, head and neck, liver or kidney cancer.

This rearrangement joins TRBV5-6 to TRBJ2-2; maybe TRBD2 (7 bases). V was shortened by 4 bases and J by 2 bases, with 15 bases between the two germline ends. Germline V lookup: CDR1 SGHDT, CDR2 YYEEEE. The CDR3 consists of 16 residues. The CDR3 DNA follows: TGTGCCAGCAGCCGGGGGCTAGCGGAAAACACCGGGGAGCTGTTTTTT. Translation gives CASSRGLAENTGELFF.

This sequence joins TRBV6-6 and TRBJ2-7; perhaps TRBD2 as D (6 bases). CDR3 size: 16 residues. Germline CDR1 is MNHNY and CDR2 is SVGAGI (reference sequence). Trimming cost V 0 bases and J 4 bases, with 16 bases left between them. CDR3 DNA sequence: TGTGCCAGCAGTTACTCTGGAGGGGCTAAAGCATACGAGCAGTACGTC. Amino acid sequence: CASSYSGGAKAYEQYV.

A few counts support this clone. The rearrangement uses TRBV6-6 and TRBJ1-1; D gene ambiguous. The length of the CDR3 is 13 residues. V was clipped by 3 bases and J by 5 bases, with 10 bases between them. Germline values: CDR1 MNHNY, CDR2 SVGAGI (reference sequence). The CDR3 DNA reads as TGTGCCAGCAGTTATATAAGGGAGACTGAAGCTTTCTTT. Its translation is CASSYIRETEAFF.

This clone was observed once. The chain carries TRBV19 and TRBJ2-1, with D possibly matching TRBD1 (6 bases). The CDR3 loop spans 15 amino acids. Germline V gene sequence: CDR1 LNHDA, CDR2 SQIVND (reference sequence). V lost 7 bases to trimming and J lost 4 bases, with 17 bases between them. The CDR3 loop reads CASIPGTPTYNEQFF. DNA for the CDR3: TGTGCCAGTATCCCCGGGACACCAACATACAATGAGCAGTTCTTC.

The rearrangement joins TRBV18 to TRBJ1-1; the D is unclear. V lost 6 bases, J lost 4 bases, and 18 bases lay in between. The CDR3 loop spans 15 amino acids. Germline values: CDR1 KGHSH, CDR2 LQKENI. The CDR3 is CASSLLRPELTEAFF. DNA for the CDR3: TGTGCCAGCTCCCTCCTCAGGCCCGAACTCACTGAAGCTTTCTTT.

The rearrangement uses TRBV4-3 and TRBJ2-1, with D perhaps being TRBD1 or TRBD2 (5 bases each). CDR3 length: 12 residues. From germline, CDR1 is LGHNA and CDR2 YSLEER. CDR3 protein: CGGNGEYNEQFF. CDR3 DNA sequence: TGCGGGGGGAACGGGGAATACAATGAGCAGTTCTTC.

This clone has only one observation. The germline gene is not matched at one end of the junction; a read error may be the cause. This rearrangement joins TRBV28 to TRBJ1-1; a weak D match, TRBD1 (5 bases). This CDR3 is 12 amino acids long. The germline V gene has CDR1 MDHEN and CDR2 SYDVKM. CDR3 DNA: TGTGCCAGCGCATTCCGGGACGCCGAAGGGTGGTTT. Its translation is CASAFRDAEGWF. The whole variable domain, filled in from reference TRBV28 and TRBJ1-1, reads DVKVTQSSRYLVKRTGEKVFLECVQDMDHENMFWYRQDPGLGLRLIYFSYDVKMKEKGDIPEGYSVSREKKERFSLILESASTNQTSMYLCASAFRDAEGWFGQGTRLTVV.

The chain uses TRBV6-1 and TRBJ2-5, with a tentative D call TRBD1 (5 bases). The CDR3 contains 15 residues. Trimming left V 3 bases short and J 2 bases short, with 13 bases between. Germline lookup yields CDR1 MNHNS and CDR2 SASEGT. CDR3 DNA sequence: TGTGCCAGCAGTGAGCTCGCAGGGTCTCAAGAGACCCAGTACTTC. As protein: CASSELAGSQETQYF.

The chain is built from TRBV15 and TRBJ2-7; D is perhaps TRBD1 (7 bases). The germline V gene encodes CDR1 LNHNV and CDR2 YYDKDF (reference sequence). V lost 6 bases, J lost 1 base, and 10 bases lay in between. The CDR3 has 13 residues. CDR3 region: CATSAGQSYEQYV. Written as DNA, the CDR3 is TGTGCCACCAGTGCGGGACAGTCCTACGAGCAGTACGTC.

The chain couples TRBV2 to TRBJ1-1; 7 nucleotides match TRBD1. The trim removed 0 bases at V and 8 bases at J, leaving 12 bases unmatched. Germline CDR1 SNHLY, CDR2 FYNNEI. The CDR3 sequence is 16 residues long. CDR3 in amino acids: CASSEARTGRGEEAFF. The CDR3 DNA reads TGTGCCAGCAGTGAAGCGCGGACAGGTAGGGGCGAGGAAGCTTTCTTT.

The chain combines TRBV5-1 with TRBJ2-1; 9 bases match TRBD1. This CDR3 has 13 residues. V shed 4 bases and J 8 bases; nucleotides not matched to a gene: 4. Germline V CDR1 and CDR2: SGHRS, YFSETQ. CDR3 loop: CASSVQGADEQFF. In nucleotides, the CDR3 is TGCGCCAGCAGCGTACAGGGGGCGGATGAGCAGTTCTTC.

The CDR3 coding sequence is TGCAGTGCCCCCACCCGTTATGAAGCTTTCTTT. Translated: CSAPTRYEAFF. The gene calls are TRBV20-1 and TRBJ1-1; D not resolved. The CDR3 runs to 11 residues. The V gene's germline CDR1 is DFQATT and CDR2 SNEGSKA (reference sequence). V lost 6 bases and J lost 7, with 12 bases in between.

The CDR3 spells CASRRDRGLSGNRRETQYF. In DNA form, the CDR3 reads TGTGCCAGCAGACGCGACAGGGGGCTTAGCGGGAACCGAAGGGAGACCCAGTACTTC. This chain joins TRBV7-6 and TRBJ2-5; 10 bases align to TRBD1. The CDR3 is 19 residues long. V was pared by 6 bases and J by 5 bases, with 21 bases of the junction left unmatched. Germline CDR1 reads SGHVS; CDR2 reads FNYEAQ. The variable domain in full, with the rest retrieved from reference TRBV7-6 and TRBJ2-5, is GAGVSQSPRYKVTKRGQDVALRCDPISGHVSLYWYRQALGQGPEFLTYFNYEAQQDKSGLPNDRFSAERPEGSISTLTIQRTEQRDSAMYRCASRRDRGLSGNRRETQYFGPGTRLLVL.

The chain combines TRBV7-9 with TRBJ1-1; no reliable D call. Trimming removed 4 bases from V and 4 bases from J, with 16 bases in between. This CDR3 has 15 residues. Per germline, CDR1 SEHNR and CDR2 FQNEAQ (reference sequence). CDR3 loop: CASSWALGLGTEAFF. DNA for the CDR3: TGTGCCAGCAGCTGGGCCCTTGGGCTGGGCACTGAAGCTTTCTTT.

V and J are TRBV19 and TRBJ2-3, with 9 positions matching TRBD2. CDR1 is LNHDA, CDR2 SQIVND, per germline (reference sequence). V lost 4 bases, J lost 6 bases, and 11 bases stayed unmatched. The CDR3 covers 16 residues. The CDR3 reads CASSTHVVAGADTQYF. The CDR3 DNA follows: TGTGCCAGTAGTACCCATGTTGTAGCGGGAGCTGATACGCAGTATTTT.

This clone has a single count. The rearrangement joins TRBV30 to TRBJ2-7; TRBD1 aligns across 9 bases. The J segment lost 1 base and the V segment lost 2 bases, leaving 9 bases of the junction unmatched. From germline, CDR1 is GTSNPN and CDR2 SVGIG (reference sequence). The CDR3 spans 16 residues. The CDR3 sequence: CAWSRLGTGYSYEQYF. CDR3 sequence (DNA): TGTGCCTGGAGTCGACTCGGGACAGGGTATTCCTACGAGCAGTACTTC.

The gene calls are TRBV28 and TRBJ1-5; weak D call: TRBD1 (6 bases). This CDR3 comprises 15 residues. Germline V lookup: CDR1 MDHEN, CDR2 SYDVKM. The V end was cut by 2 bases, the J end by 2 bases, with 10 bases between. In DNA, the CDR3 is TGTGCCAGCAGTTTAACAGGGCCGGGCAATCAGCCCCAGCATTTT. Its protein product is CASSLTGPGNQPQHF.

This CDR3 reads CASSQVRASGTYTGELFF. In nucleotides, the CDR3 is TGCGCCAGCAGCCAAGTTAGGGCTAGCGGAACCTACACCGGGGAGCTGTTTTTT. The chain uses TRBV4-1 and TRBJ2-2, with TRBD2 matching 7 bases. This CDR3 region has 18 residues. From germline, CDR1 is MGHRA and CDR2 YSYEKL. Trimming at V came to 1 base and at J to 3 bases, leaving 11 bases not matched to a gene.

This clone showed up just once. The chain carries TRBV5-4 and TRBJ2-1; D is ambiguous. The V gene lost 1 base and the J gene lost 8 bases, with 7 bases spanning the gap. The CDR3 contains 12 residues. Germline V lookup: CDR1 SGHNT, CDR2 YYREEE (reference sequence). The CDR3 reads CASSLLTDEQFF. CDR3 bases: TGTGCCAGCAGCTTGTTAACGGATGAGCAGTTCTTC.

The chain links TRBV7-3 to TRBJ2-1; D is possibly TRBD1 or TRBD2 (5 bases each). Germline CDR1 SGHTA, CDR2 FQGTGA. The ends were cut back, 4 bases at V and 2 bases at J, with 15 bases in the middle. This CDR3 region has 16 residues. The CDR3 bases are TGTGCCAGCAGCTCCGGGGCAACCCTAACCTACAATGAGCAGTTCTTC. This gives the protein CASSSGATLTYNEQFF.

This chain joins TRBV19 and TRBJ1-2; 8 positions agree with TRBD1. Germline V gives CDR1 LNHDA, CDR2 SQIVND (reference sequence). The CDR3 contains 16 residues. The V gene end was trimmed by 5 bases and the J gene end by 4 bases; junction bases not matched to a gene: 12. Here the CDR3 DNA reads TGTGCCAGTAGTTTCTCCTCAGGGGGCGAGGGCTATGGCTACACCTTC. Residues: CASSFSSGGEGYGYTF.

V usage is TRBV19 and J usage is TRBJ2-7; D assignment may be TRBD1 or TRBD2 (6 bases each). Germline-derived CDR1 and CDR2 are LNHDA and SQIVND (reference sequence). Trimming took off 0 bases at V and 3 bases at J, with 12 bases between the two ends. This CDR3 region has 15 residues. In DNA form, the CDR3 reads TGTGCCAGTAGTATAGAGGGGGGCGCCTTCTACGAGCAGTACTTC. Amino acids: CASSIEGGAFYEQYF.

In this sample, this clone turned up a few times. This sequence joins TRBV6-1 and TRBJ1-1; D might be TRBD1 (5 bases). This CDR3 is 13 amino acids long. V shed 6 bases and J shed 1 base, with 9 bases lying between them. Germline CDR1 is MNHNS and CDR2 is SASEGT. CDR3 amino acids: CASRYGGNTEAFF. In nucleotides, the CDR3 is TGTGCCAGCAGGTACGGGGGGAACACTGAAGCTTTCTTT.

V is TRBV5-1 and J is TRBJ1-1; 9 bases align to TRBD1. After removal of 0 bases from V and 1 base from J, the junction contained 7 bases not matched to a gene. There are 17 residues in the CDR3. The germline V gene has CDR1 SGHRS and CDR2 YFSETQ. The CDR3 DNA follows: TGCGCCAGCAGCTTGGCCGGGACAGGGTTCAGGAACACTGAAGCTTTCTTT. As protein: CASSLAGTGFRNTEAFF.

V is TRBV5-1 and J is TRBJ2-2; perhaps TRBD2 as D (6 bases). CDR1 is SGHRS, CDR2 YFSETQ, per germline. The CDR3 loop spans 15 amino acids. The V gene lost 7 bases and the J gene lost 1 base, with 14 bases spanning the gap. CDR3: CASLWGDWNTGELFF. DNA of the CDR3: TGCGCCAGCTTGTGGGGGGACTGGAACACCGGGGAGCTGTTTTTT. Full variable domain (missing parts from reference TRBV5-1 and TRBJ2-2): KAGVTQTPRYLIKTRGQQVTLSCSPISGHRSVSWYQQTPGQGLQFLFEYFSETQRNKGNFPGRFSGRQFSNSRSEMNVSTLELGDSALYLCASLWGDWNTGELFFGEGSRLTVL.